This TCR beta chain was retrieved from a study of T cells in Graves' hyperthyroidism and ophthalmopathy. This CDR3 is 11 amino acids long. Germline-derived CDR1 and CDR2 are SGHDN and FVKESK. Authors of the study amplified TCR beta CDR3 regions from RNA transcripts. The TCR CDR3 was amplified in a first-round RT-PCR using the HTBI primer set. One entry per CDR3 protein results from TCRdb running MiXCR on the multiplex PCR reads. The sample consists of hundreds of thousands of distinct CDR3 sequences, roughly 40% of them appearing once. The genes are TRBV14 and TRBJ2-7; D is unresolved. Source material: blood. This clonotype was sampled from a man aged 18 to 29 with Graves' hyperthyroidism. The CDR3, as DNA: TGTGCAAGCGACAACTCCTACGAGCAGTACTTC. This sequence encodes CASDNSYEQYF.